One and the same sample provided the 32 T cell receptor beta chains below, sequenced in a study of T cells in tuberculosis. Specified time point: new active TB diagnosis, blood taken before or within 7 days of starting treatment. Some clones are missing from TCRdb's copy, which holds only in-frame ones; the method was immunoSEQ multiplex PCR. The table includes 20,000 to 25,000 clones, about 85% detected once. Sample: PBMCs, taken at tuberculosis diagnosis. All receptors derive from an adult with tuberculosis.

CDR3 DNA sequence: TGCGCCAGCAGCTTGGACCCACAATCCTACGAGCAGTACTTC. Translating gives CASSLDPQSYEQYF. V and J are TRBV5-1 and TRBJ2-7; the D is unclear. Trimming removed 0 bases at V and 1 base at J, with 8 bases between. The CDR3 is made up of 14 amino acids. CDR1 and CDR2 from the germline V gene are SGHRS and YFSETQ.

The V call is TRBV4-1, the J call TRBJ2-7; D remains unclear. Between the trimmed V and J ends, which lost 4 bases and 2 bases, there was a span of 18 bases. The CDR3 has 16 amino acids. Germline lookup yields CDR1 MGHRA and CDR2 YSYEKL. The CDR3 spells CASSRELDLAAYEQYF. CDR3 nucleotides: TGCGCCAGCAGCCGTGAATTAGACTTAGCAGCCTACGAGCAGTACTTC.

CDR3 loop: CASSPGLAGDNYEQYF. The CDR3 DNA reads TGTGCCAGCTCACCTGGACTAGCGGGAGACAACTACGAGCAGTACTTC. The chain uses TRBV18 and TRBJ2-7; 13 bases are a match to TRBD2. V trimming: 3 bases; J trimming: 3 bases; junction bases outside the gene matches: 5. Germline CDR1 KGHSH, CDR2 LQKENI. This CDR3 comprises 16 residues.

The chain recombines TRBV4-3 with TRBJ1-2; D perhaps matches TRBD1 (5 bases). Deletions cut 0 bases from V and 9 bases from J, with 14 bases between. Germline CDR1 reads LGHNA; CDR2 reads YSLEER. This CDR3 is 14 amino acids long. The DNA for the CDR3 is TGCGCCAGCAGCCAAGAAGTTGCAGGGATTAGCTACACCTTC. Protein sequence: CASSQEVAGISYTF.

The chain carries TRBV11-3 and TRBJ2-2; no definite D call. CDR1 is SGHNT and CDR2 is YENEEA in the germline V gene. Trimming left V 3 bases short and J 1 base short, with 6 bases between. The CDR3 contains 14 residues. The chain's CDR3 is CASSFAGNTGELFF. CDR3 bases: TGTGCCAGCAGCTTCGCAGGGAACACCGGGGAGCTGTTTTTT.

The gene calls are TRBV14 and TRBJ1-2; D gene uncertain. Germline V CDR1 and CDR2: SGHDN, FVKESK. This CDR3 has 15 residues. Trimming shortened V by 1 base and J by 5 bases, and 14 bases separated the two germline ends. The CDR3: CASSQAGSGEYGYTF. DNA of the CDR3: TGTGCCAGCAGCCAAGCTGGGTCGGGAGAATATGGCTACACCTTC.

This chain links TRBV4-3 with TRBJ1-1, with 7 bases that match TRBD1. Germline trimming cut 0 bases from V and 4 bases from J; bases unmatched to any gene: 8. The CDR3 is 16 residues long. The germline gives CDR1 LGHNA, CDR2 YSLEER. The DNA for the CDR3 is TGCGCCAGCAGCCAAGATGGGGCGGCAGGGGGCACTGAAGCTTTCTTT. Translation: CASSQDGAAGGTEAFF.

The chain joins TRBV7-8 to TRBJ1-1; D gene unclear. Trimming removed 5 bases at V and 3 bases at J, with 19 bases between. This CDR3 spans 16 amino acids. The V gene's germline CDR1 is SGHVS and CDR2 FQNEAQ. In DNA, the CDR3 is TGTGCCAGCAGCCTAGACTACGGGGTGACGGACACTGAAGCTTTCTTT. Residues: CASSLDYGVTDTEAFF.

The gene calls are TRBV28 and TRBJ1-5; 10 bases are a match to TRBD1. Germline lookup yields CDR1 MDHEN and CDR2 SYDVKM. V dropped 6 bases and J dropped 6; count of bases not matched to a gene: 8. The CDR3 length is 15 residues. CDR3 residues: CASSPGQGDTQPQHF. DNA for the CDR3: TGTGCCAGCAGCCCCGGACAGGGGGATACTCAGCCCCAGCATTTT.

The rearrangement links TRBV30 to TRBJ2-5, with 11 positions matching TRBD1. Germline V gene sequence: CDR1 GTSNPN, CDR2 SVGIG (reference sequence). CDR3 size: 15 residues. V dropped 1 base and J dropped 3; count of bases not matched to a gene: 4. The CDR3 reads CAWSAGTGGEETQYF. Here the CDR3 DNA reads TGTGCCTGGAGTGCCGGGACAGGGGGAGAAGAGACCCAGTACTTC.

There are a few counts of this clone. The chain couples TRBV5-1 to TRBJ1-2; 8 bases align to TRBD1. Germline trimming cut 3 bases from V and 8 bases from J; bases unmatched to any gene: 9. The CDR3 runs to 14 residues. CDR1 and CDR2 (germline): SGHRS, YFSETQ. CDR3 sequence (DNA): TGCGCCAGCAGCTCCGGGACAGGCACGGGAGGCTACACCTTC. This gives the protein CASSSGTGTGGYTF.

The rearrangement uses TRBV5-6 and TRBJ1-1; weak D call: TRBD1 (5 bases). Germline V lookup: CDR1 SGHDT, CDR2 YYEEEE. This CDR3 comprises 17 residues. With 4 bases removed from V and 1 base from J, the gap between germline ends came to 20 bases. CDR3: CASSPLGWGKKNTEAFF. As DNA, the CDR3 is TGTGCCAGCAGCCCCTTGGGTTGGGGCAAGAAGAACACTGAAGCTTTCTTT.

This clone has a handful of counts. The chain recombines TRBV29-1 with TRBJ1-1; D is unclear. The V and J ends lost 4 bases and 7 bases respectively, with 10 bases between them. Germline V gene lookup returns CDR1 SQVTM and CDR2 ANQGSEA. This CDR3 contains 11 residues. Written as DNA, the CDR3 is TGCAGCGTTGTAATTCAGGTTGAAGCTTTCTTT. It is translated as CSVVIQVEAFF.

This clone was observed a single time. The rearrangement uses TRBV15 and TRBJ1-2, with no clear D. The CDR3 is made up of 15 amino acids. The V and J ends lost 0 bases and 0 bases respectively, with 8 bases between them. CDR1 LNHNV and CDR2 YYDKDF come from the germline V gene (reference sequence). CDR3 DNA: TGTGCCACCAGCAGAGATCACACAACTAACTATGGCTACACCTTC. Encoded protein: CATSRDHTTNYGYTF.

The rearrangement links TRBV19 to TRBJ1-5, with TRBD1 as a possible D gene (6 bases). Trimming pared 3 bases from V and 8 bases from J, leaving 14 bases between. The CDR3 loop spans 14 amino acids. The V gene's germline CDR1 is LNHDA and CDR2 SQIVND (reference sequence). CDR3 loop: CASSIRQGLEPQHF. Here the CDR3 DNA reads TGTGCCAGTAGTATTCGTCAGGGGTTAGAGCCCCAGCATTTT.

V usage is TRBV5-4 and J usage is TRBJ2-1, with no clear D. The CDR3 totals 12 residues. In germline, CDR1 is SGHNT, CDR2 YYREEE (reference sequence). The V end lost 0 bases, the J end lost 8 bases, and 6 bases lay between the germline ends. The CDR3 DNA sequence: TGTGCCAGCAGCTTGGGCGGTTATGAGCAGTTCTTC. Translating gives CASSLGGYEQFF.

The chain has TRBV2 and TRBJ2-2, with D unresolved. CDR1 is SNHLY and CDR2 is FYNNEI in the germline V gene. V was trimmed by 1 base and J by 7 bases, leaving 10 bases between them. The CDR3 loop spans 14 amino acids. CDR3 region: CASSEERGFGELFF. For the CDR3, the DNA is TGTGCCAGCAGTGAAGAAAGAGGATTCGGGGAGCTGTTTTTT.

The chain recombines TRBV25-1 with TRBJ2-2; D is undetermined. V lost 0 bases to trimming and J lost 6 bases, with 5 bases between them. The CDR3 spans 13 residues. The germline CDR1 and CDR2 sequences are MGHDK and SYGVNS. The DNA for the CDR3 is TGTGCCAGCAGTGAATATGAGGCCGGGGAGCTGTTTTTT. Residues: CASSEYEAGELFF.

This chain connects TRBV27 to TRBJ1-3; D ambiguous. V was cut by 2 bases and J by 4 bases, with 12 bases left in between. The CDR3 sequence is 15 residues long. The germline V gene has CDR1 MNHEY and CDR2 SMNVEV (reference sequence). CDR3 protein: CASSLRPGYGNTIYF. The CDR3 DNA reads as TGTGCCAGCAGTTTACGGCCCGGGTACGGAAACACCATATATTTT.

The CDR3 reads CASSDGGALTDTQYF. CDR3 DNA sequence: TGCGCCAGCAGTGATGGGGGGGCCCTCACAGATACGCAGTATTTT. V gene TRBV10-2 combines with J gene TRBJ2-3, with D possibly matching TRBD2 (7 bases). CDR3 size: 15 residues. CDR1 is WSHSY, CDR2 SAAADI, per germline. The V end lost 3 bases, the J end lost 2 bases, and 12 bases lay between the germline ends.

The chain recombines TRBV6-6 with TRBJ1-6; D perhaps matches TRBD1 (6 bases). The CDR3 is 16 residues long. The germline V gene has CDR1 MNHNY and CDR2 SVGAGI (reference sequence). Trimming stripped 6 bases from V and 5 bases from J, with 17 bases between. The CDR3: CASSATGFTHNSPLHF. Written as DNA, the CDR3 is TGTGCCAGCAGCGCCACAGGGTTTACCCATAATTCACCCCTCCACTTT.

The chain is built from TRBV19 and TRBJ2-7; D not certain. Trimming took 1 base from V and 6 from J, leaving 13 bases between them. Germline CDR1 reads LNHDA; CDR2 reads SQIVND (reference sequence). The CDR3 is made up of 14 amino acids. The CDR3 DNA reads TGTGCCAGTAGTATAGCCCATACCACTTTCGAGCAGTACTTC. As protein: CASSIAHTTFEQYF.

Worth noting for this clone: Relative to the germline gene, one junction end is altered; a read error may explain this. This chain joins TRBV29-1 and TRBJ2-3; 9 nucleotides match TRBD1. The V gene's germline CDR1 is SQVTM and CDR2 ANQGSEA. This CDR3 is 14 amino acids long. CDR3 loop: CSGEQGAGTDTQYF. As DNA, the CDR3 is TGCAGCGGTGAACAGGGGGCAGGCACAGATACGCAGTATTTT.

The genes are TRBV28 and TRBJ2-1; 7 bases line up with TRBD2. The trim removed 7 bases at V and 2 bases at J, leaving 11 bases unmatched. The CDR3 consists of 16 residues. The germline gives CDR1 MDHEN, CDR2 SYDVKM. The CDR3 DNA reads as TGTGCCAGCACCTCGGGGCGGGAGTACCCCTACAATGAGCAGTTCTTC. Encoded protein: CASTSGREYPYNEQFF.

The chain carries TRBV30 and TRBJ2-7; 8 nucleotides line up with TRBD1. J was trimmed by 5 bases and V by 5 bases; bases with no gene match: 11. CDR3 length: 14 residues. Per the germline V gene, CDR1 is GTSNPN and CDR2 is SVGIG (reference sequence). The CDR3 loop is CAWDRTGRFDEQYF. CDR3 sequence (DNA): TGTGCCTGGGATAGGACAGGGCGTTTTGACGAGCAGTACTTC.

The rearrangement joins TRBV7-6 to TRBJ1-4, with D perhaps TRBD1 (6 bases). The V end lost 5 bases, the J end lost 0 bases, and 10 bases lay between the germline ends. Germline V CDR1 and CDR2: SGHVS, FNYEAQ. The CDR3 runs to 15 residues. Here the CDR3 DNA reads TGTGCCAGCAGCAGGACAGTTGCAACTAATGAAAAACTGTTTTTT. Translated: CASSRTVATNEKLFF.

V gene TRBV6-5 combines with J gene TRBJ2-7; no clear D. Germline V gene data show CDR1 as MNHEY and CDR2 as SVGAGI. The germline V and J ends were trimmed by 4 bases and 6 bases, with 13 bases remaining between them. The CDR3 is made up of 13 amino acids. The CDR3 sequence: CASSSQQLAEQYF. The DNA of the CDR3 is TGTGCCAGCAGTTCCCAACAGCTCGCCGAGCAGTACTTC.

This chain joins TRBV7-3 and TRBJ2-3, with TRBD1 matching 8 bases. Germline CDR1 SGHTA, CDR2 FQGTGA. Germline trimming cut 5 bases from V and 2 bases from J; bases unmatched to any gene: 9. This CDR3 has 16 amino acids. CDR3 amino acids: CASSPRTGIITDTQYF. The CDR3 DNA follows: TGTGCCAGCAGCCCTCGGACAGGGATCATCACAGATACGCAGTATTTT.

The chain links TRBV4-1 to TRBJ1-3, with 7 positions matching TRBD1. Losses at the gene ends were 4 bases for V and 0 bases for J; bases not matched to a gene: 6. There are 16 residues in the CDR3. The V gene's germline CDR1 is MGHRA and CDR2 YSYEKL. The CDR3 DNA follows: TGCGCCAGCAGCCCGCCCGGGACAGCCTCTGGAAACACCATATATTTT. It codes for CASSPPGTASGNTIYF.

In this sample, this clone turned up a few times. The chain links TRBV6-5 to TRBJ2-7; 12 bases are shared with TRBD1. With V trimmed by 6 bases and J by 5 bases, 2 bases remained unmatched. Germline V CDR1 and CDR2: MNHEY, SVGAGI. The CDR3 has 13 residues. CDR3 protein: CASSRDRGHEQYF. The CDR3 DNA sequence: TGTGCCAGCAGCCGGGACAGGGGGCACGAGCAGTACTTC.

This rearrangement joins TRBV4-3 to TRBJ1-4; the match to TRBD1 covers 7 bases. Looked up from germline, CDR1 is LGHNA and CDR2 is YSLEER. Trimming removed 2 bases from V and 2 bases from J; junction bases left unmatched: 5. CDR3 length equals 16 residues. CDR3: CASSQTGAVTNEKLFF. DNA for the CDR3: TGCGCCAGCAGCCAAACAGGGGCGGTGACTAATGAAAAACTGTTTTTT.

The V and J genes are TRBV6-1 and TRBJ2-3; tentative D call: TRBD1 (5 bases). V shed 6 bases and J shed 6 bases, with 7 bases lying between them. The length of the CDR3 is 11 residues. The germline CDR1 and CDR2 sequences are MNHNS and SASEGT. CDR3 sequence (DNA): TGTGCCAGCAGCCACAGGGATACGCAGTATTTT. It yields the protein CASSHRDTQYF.